A single sample is the source of the 20 T cell receptor beta chains below, sequenced in a study of T cell changes during pregnancy in multiple sclerosis. Method: immunoSEQ multiplex PCR; TCRdb's copy keeps in-frame clones and lacks some. The sample lists about 98,000 clones; about 90% were seen once. Sequences were derived from peripheral blood, sampled after pregnancy. These receptors all stem from a female donor in good health, enrolled as a control in a pregnancy study.

The CDR3 loop is CASFSLAGVGNEQFF. The DNA of the CDR3 is TGCGCCAGCTTTTCCCTAGCGGGGGTGGGCAATGAGCAGTTCTTC. The chain links TRBV5-1 to TRBJ2-1, with TRBD2 matching 10 bases. The CDR3 is 15 amino acids. J gave up 6 bases and V 7 bases, and 10 bases lay outside the gene matches. The V gene's germline CDR1 is SGHRS and CDR2 YFSETQ.

The V gene is TRBV6-5, the J gene TRBJ2-1, with no clear D. The CDR3 is 14 amino acids. The germline V and J ends were trimmed by 0 bases and 7 bases, with 10 bases remaining between them. Germline V gives CDR1 MNHEY, CDR2 SVGAGI. Here the CDR3 reads CASSYSIVRNEQFF. DNA for the CDR3: TGTGCCAGCAGTTACTCAATAGTCCGGAATGAGCAGTTCTTC.

This clone was counted once. The chain combines TRBV5-1 with TRBJ1-2; no firm D call. Germline V gene lookup returns CDR1 SGHRS and CDR2 YFSETQ. CDR3 length equals 14 residues. The V end was cut by 1 base, the J end by 6 bases, with 13 bases between. This chain's CDR3 is CASSLFERTNGYTF. As DNA, the CDR3 is TGCGCCAGCAGCTTGTTCGAGCGGACGAATGGCTACACCTTC.

J is TRBJ2-1 and V is TRBV6-1; a possible D gene is TRBD2 (5 bases). Trimming removed 8 bases at V and 5 bases at J, with 13 bases between. Germline CDR1 and CDR2: MNHNS and SASEGT. The CDR3 has 13 amino acids. CDR3 amino acids: CASRRTVDNEQFF. The CDR3 DNA sequence: TGTGCCAGCCGGAGGACGGTAGACAATGAGCAGTTCTTC.

As to this clone: The junction shows a germline mismatch at one end, possibly a read error. The chain uses TRBV7-7 and TRBJ2-7; weak D call: TRBD2 (6 bases). The V gene's germline CDR1 is SSHAT and CDR2 FNYEAQ (reference sequence). The CDR3 loop spans 13 amino acids. CDR3: CASSPRPEGEQYF. For the CDR3, the DNA is TGTGCTAGCAGCCCCCGTCCGGAGGGCGAGCAGTACTTC.

V and J are TRBV9 and TRBJ1-2; possible D gene TRBD1, 6 bases. Germline loops: CDR1 SGDLS, CDR2 YYNGEE. Trimming took off 1 base at V and 6 bases at J, with 13 bases between the two ends. The CDR3 has 14 residues. CDR3 nucleotide sequence: TGTGCCAGCAGCGTAACGGACCAGGGGCATGGCTACACCTTC. This gives the protein CASSVTDQGHGYTF.

The chain is built from TRBV2 and TRBJ2-2; a weak D match, TRBD1 (6 bases). Germline-derived CDR1 and CDR2 are SNHLY and FYNNEI. The CDR3 is 15 amino acids. Trimming shortened V by 7 bases and J by 5 bases, and 17 bases separated the two germline ends. As DNA, the CDR3 is TGTGCCAGCACTTGGGACAAGGGGTGGACCGGGGAGCTGTTTTTT. It is translated as CASTWDKGWTGELFF. The whole variable domain, filled in from reference TRBV2 and TRBJ2-2, reads EPEVTQTPSHQVTQMGQEVILRCVPISNHLYFYWYRQILGQKVEFLVSFYNNEISEKSEIFDDQFSVERPDGSNFTLKIRSTKLEDSAMYFCASTWDKGWTGELFFGEGSRLTVL.

This clone was found once. This chain uses TRBV11-2 with TRBJ2-1; TRBD2 agrees at 8 bases. Germline CDR1 is SGHAT and CDR2 is FQNNGV. With V trimmed by 0 bases and J by 14 bases, 3 bases remained unmatched. CDR3 length equals 12 residues. The CDR3 here is CASSLDGGEKFF. CDR3 DNA: TGTGCCAGCAGCTTAGACGGGGGGGAAAAGTTCTTC.

The chain employs TRBV6-5 and TRBJ1-4; TRBD1 matches 7 bases. This CDR3 region has 14 residues. The ends lost 2 bases at V and 8 bases at J; junction bases unmatched: 5. The germline V gene encodes CDR1 MNHEY and CDR2 SVGAGI. DNA of the CDR3: TGTGCCAGCAGTTACGGGTCAGGGGGGGAAAAACTGTTTTTT. Amino acid sequence: CASSYGSGGEKLFF.

The chain carries TRBV27 and TRBJ1-2; D is unclear. Germline lookup yields CDR1 MNHEY and CDR2 SMNVEV (reference sequence). V lost 6 bases to trimming and J lost 0 bases, with 8 bases between them. CDR3 length: 13 residues. The chain's CDR3 is CASRSFTNYGYTF. Here the CDR3 DNA reads TGTGCCAGCAGATCTTTTACTAACTATGGCTACACCTTC.

The chain uses TRBV2 and TRBJ1-4; tentative D call: TRBD1 (5 bases). V lost 7 bases and J lost 7, with 10 bases in between. Germline CDR1 is SNHLY and CDR2 is FYNNEI. The CDR3 is 12 amino acids. CDR3 amino acids: CASTGFGEKLFF. Written as DNA, the CDR3 is TGTGCCAGCACAGGGTTCGGTGAAAAACTGTTTTTT.

This clone was recorded once. This rearrangement joins TRBV27 to TRBJ2-3; 7 bases agree with TRBD2. After removal of 0 bases from V and 2 bases from J, the junction contained 11 bases not matched to a gene. The CDR3 is 18 residues long. Germline values: CDR1 MNHEY, CDR2 SMNVEV (reference sequence). Here the CDR3 reads CASSLSTRTRYNTDTQYF. CDR3 coding DNA: TGTGCCAGCAGTTTATCGACCAGGACTAGATACAACACAGATACGCAGTATTTT.

This chain joins TRBV6-1 and TRBJ2-5; 7 bases are shared with TRBD1. Germline CDR1 is MNHNS and CDR2 is SASEGT. This CDR3 has 13 amino acids. The V gene end was trimmed by 7 bases and the J gene end by 5 bases; junction bases not matched to a gene: 7. CDR3 region: CASTLGQVETQYF. In DNA form, the CDR3 reads TGTGCCAGCACCCTAGGACAGGTTGAGACCCAGTACTTC.

V gene TRBV27 combines with J gene TRBJ2-2; 7 nucleotides align to TRBD1. Germline-derived CDR1 and CDR2 are MNHEY and SMNVEV (reference sequence). The CDR3 contains 17 residues. The ends lost 7 bases at V and 4 bases at J; junction bases unmatched: 15. The CDR3 spells CASTSNYRDSGTGELFF. In nucleotides, the CDR3 is TGTGCCAGCACGTCCAACTACCGGGACAGTGGCACCGGGGAGCTGTTTTTT.

The rearrangement links TRBV5-1 to TRBJ2-5, with D uncertain. The CDR3 consists of 13 residues. CDR1 is SGHRS, CDR2 YFSETQ, per germline. The V end was cut by 4 bases, the J end by 4 bases, with 11 bases between. The CDR3 region is CASSPRLGETQYF. In DNA, the CDR3 is TGCGCCAGCAGCCCCCGCCTCGGAGAGACCCAGTACTTC.

This chain connects TRBV7-2 to TRBJ1-2; D is uncertain. Germline V gene data show CDR1 as SGHTA and CDR2 as FQGNSA. The CDR3 consists of 13 residues. V dropped 2 bases and J dropped 6 bases, with 10 bases sitting between them. CDR3 nucleotide sequence: TGTGCCAGCAGCTTAAGGGAGTCAAATGGCTACACCTTC. Translating gives CASSLRESNGYTF.

The genes are TRBV6-6 and TRBJ2-5; possibly TRBD2 for D (6 bases). The CDR3 has 13 residues. From germline, CDR1 is MNHNY and CDR2 SVGAGI (reference sequence). V was shortened by 3 bases and J by 4 bases, with 9 bases between the two germline ends. CDR3 region: CASSYSGRETQYF. The CDR3 DNA follows: TGTGCCAGCAGTTATAGCGGAAGAGAGACCCAGTACTTC.

V and J are TRBV4-2 and TRBJ2-7; 9 nucleotides line up with TRBD1. V was clipped by 0 bases and J by 4 bases; unmatched bases: 19. CDR1 is LGHNA, CDR2 YNFKEQ, per germline. CDR3 length: 20 amino acids. The CDR3 bases are TGTGCCAGCAGCCAAGAGGTTTCTGCGTCGTCACAGGACAGGGGTTACGAGCAGTACTTC. Amino acid sequence: CASSQEVSASSQDRGYEQYF.

The rearrangement joins TRBV4-2 to TRBJ2-3, with a tentative D call TRBD1 (6 bases). Germline V CDR1 and CDR2: LGHNA, YNFKEQ. The CDR3 sequence is 17 residues long. Trimming left V 4 bases short and J 0 bases short, with 17 bases between. This CDR3 reads CASSRKAGDLSTDTQYF. CDR3 nucleotides: TGTGCCAGCAGCCGGAAGGCAGGGGACCTTAGCACAGATACGCAGTATTTT.

In this sample, this clone turned up a few times. The rearrangement links TRBV19 to TRBJ2-2, with D maybe TRBD1 (6 bases). CDR3 length equals 15 residues. The ends were cut back, 6 bases at V and 4 bases at J, with 15 bases in the middle. CDR1 and CDR2 (germline): LNHDA, SQIVND (reference sequence). Here the CDR3 DNA reads TGTGCCAGTAGGCAGGACAGAAGCAGCACCGGGGAGCTGTTTTTT. Translating gives CASRQDRSSTGELFF.